This passage covers 12 T cell receptor beta chains from one sample sequenced in a study of Graves' ophthalmopathy and Graves' hyperthyroidism. RNA transcripts were the source from which TCR beta CDR3 regions were amplified. The library came from an HTBI-primed first-round RT-PCR and a second-round multiplex PCR. TCRdb processed the multiplex PCR reads anew with MiXCR; each CDR3 protein has one entry. The table includes a few hundred thousand distinct CDR3 sequences, roughly 39% detected once. Sequenced: peripheral blood or thyroid tissue (not recorded which). The receptors here all came from an adult man with Graves' hyperthyroidism.

As for this clonotype: A junction end diverges from the germline sequence, so it may reflect a read error. V usage is TRBV25-1 and J usage is TRBJ1-1; a possible D gene is TRBD1 (5 bases). Germline values: CDR1 MGHDK, CDR2 SYGVNS. The CDR3 contains 15 residues. The CDR3 sequence is CASGRARGPNTGAFF. CDR3 bases: TGTGCCAGCGGTCGGGCGAGGGGACCGAACACTGGAGCTTTCTTT.

Ten or more counts support this clonotype. The rearrangement joins TRBV24-1 to TRBJ2-5, with TRBD2 matching 8 bases. Trimming took 4 bases from V and 5 from J; bases not matched to a gene: 8. This CDR3 is built from 15 residues. The germline V gene encodes CDR1 KGHDR and CDR2 SFDVKD. The CDR3 sequence is CATSDPSGSLETQYF. CDR3 sequence (DNA): TGTGCCACCAGTGACCCGAGCGGGAGCTTGGAGACCCAGTACTTC.

This clonotype was detected only a few times. The V and J genes are TRBV9 and TRBJ2-2; D is ambiguous. CDR1 is SGDLS and CDR2 is YYNGEE in the germline V gene. The CDR3 totals 16 residues. Trimming removed 0 bases at V and 2 bases at J, with 11 bases between. This CDR3 is CASSVEAQPNTGELFF. In DNA form, the CDR3 reads TGTGCCAGCAGCGTAGAGGCACAGCCAAACACCGGGGAGCTGTTTTTT.

Of note for this clonotype: A much larger clone differs by one base, so this may be a read error. The chain couples TRBV9 to TRBJ1-3; 9 positions match TRBD1. Germline lookup yields CDR1 SGDLS and CDR2 YYNGEE. This CDR3 contains 14 residues. Germline trimming cut 4 bases from V and 4 bases from J; bases unmatched to any gene: 3. The CDR3 region is CASSWTGAGNTIYF. CDR3 in DNA: TGTGCCAGCAGCTGGACAGGGGCAGGAAACACCATATATTTT.

The rearrangement joins TRBV9 to TRBJ1-1, with TRBD1 identical over 10 bases. The CDR3 sequence is 18 residues long. Germline lookup yields CDR1 SGDLS and CDR2 YYNGEE. V shed 3 bases and J 4 bases; nucleotides not matched to a gene: 15. CDR3 DNA: TGTGCCAGCAGCGCAAGTACGGGGGACAGGGGAGCGGGCACTGAAGCTTTCTTT. Its protein is CASSASTGDRGAGTEAFF.

V and J are TRBV20-1 and TRBJ2-7; TRBD1 matches at 9 bases. Germline V gene data show CDR1 as DFQATT and CDR2 as SNEGSKA (reference sequence). This CDR3 has 13 residues. Losses at the gene ends were 8 bases for V and 2 bases for J; bases not matched to a gene: 7. The CDR3 sequence: CSSRDRETYEQYF. The CDR3 DNA is TGCAGTTCCAGGGACAGGGAGACCTACGAGCAGTACTTC.

In this sample, this clonotype turned up many times. J is TRBJ1-6 and V is TRBV10-2, with D possibly matching TRBD1 (5 bases). V lost 5 bases and J 7 bases, leaving 15 bases between the germline ends. CDR3 size: 15 residues. Germline values: CDR1 WSHSY, CDR2 SAAADI. This CDR3 is CASSPVRDGNSPLHF. CDR3 sequence (DNA): TGCGCCAGCAGTCCGGTCAGGGATGGGAATTCACCCCTCCACTTT.

The V and J genes are TRBV7-9 and TRBJ1-6; D is possibly TRBD1 (6 bases). Germline V gives CDR1 SEHNR, CDR2 FQNEAQ (reference sequence). The CDR3 consists of 18 residues. V lost 1 base to trimming and J lost 9 bases, with 22 bases between them. The CDR3 nucleotides read TGTGCCAGCAGCTTAGTTACTTGGTCGGGGGGGGCTGGTTCACCCCTCCACTTT. The encoded protein is CASSLVTWSGGAGSPLHF.

The chain links TRBV15 to TRBJ2-7, with a tentative D call TRBD2 (6 bases). Germline V lookup: CDR1 LNHNV, CDR2 YYDKDF (reference sequence). The CDR3 is 12 residues long. With 3 bases removed from V and 6 bases from J, the gap between germline ends came to 9 bases. In DNA form, the CDR3 reads TGTGCCACCAGCAGCTTCGGGGGCGAGCAGTACTTC. Translating it yields CATSSFGGEQYF.

To note about this clonotype: The conserved closing phenylalanine or tryptophan is absent in this CDR3, likely reflecting a read error. This CDR3 is CASSAKRNTEAFL. CDR3 in DNA: TGTGCCAGCAGTGCTAAAAGGAACACTGAAGCTTTCCTT. The chain joins TRBV6-5 to TRBJ1-1, with D unresolved. Deletions cut 5 bases from V and 1 base from J, with 8 bases between. CDR3 length: 13 residues. From germline, CDR1 is MNHEY and CDR2 SVGAGI.

This clonotype was observed at least ten times. As DNA, the CDR3 is TGTGCCAGCAGGAAGGCGCCCAACTATGGCTACACCTTC. This gives the protein CASRKAPNYGYTF. The chain employs TRBV6-5 and TRBJ1-2; D call uncertain. Germline V gene data show CDR1 as MNHEY and CDR2 as SVGAGI. Deletions cut 6 bases from V and 2 bases from J, with 10 bases between. The length of the CDR3 is 13 residues.

This clonotype was seen only a few times. The V and J genes are TRBV18 and TRBJ2-5; D is ambiguous. The length of the CDR3 is 14 residues. With 1 base removed from V and 4 bases from J, the gap between germline ends came to 10 bases. The V gene's germline CDR1 is KGHSH and CDR2 LQKENI. In DNA form, the CDR3 reads TGTGCCAGCTCACCACTTTCTGCACGAGAGACCCAGTACTTC. Amino acid sequence: CASSPLSARETQYF.